The 21 T cell receptor beta chains below come from one sample, sequenced in a study of blood T cell repertoires in COVID-19. The repertoire was sequenced with immunoSEQ multiplex PCR; TCRdb's copy has only in-frame clones and lacks some. The repertoire consists of around 81,000 clones, with approximately 82% occurring once and the leading ten covering less than 8.5%. Sequencing input: peripheral blood. These TCRs come from a human donor in a cohort sampled during active COVID-19.

V is TRBV6-4 and J is TRBJ2-1, with 10 nucleotides matching TRBD2. The ends lost 6 bases at V and 3 bases at J; junction bases unmatched: 5. There are 15 residues in the CDR3. Germline CDR1 MRHNA, CDR2 SNTAGT. The CDR3 loop reads CASSPSGGRYNEQFF. For the CDR3, the DNA is TGTGCCAGCAGCCCTAGCGGGGGCCGCTACAATGAGCAGTTCTTC.

The chain couples TRBV5-4 to TRBJ2-3, with TRBD1 matching 7 bases. Germline CDR1 and CDR2: SGHNT and YYREEE (reference sequence). The CDR3 length is 15 residues. The junction had 11 bases not matched to a gene; V was cut back by 9 bases and J by 1 base. In nucleotides, the CDR3 is TGTGCCACCCGTCGCTGGGACAGCGGCACAGATACGCAGTATTTT. This translates into CATRRWDSGTDTQYF.

By its share, this clone is medium-sized. The chain has TRBV7-9 and TRBJ2-7; D may be TRBD2 (6 bases). Germline loops: CDR1 SEHNR, CDR2 FQNEAQ (reference sequence). Trimming stripped 5 bases from V and 0 bases from J, with 17 bases between. The CDR3 spans 16 residues. Here the CDR3 DNA reads TGTGCCAGCAGCCGCGGGATGGGGGTGGACTCCTACGAGCAGTACTTC. Its protein product is CASSRGMGVDSYEQYF.

The chain employs TRBV7-2 and TRBJ2-3; a possible D gene is TRBD2 (6 bases). CDR1 SGHTA and CDR2 FQGNSA come from the germline V gene. V was shortened by 3 bases and J by 4 bases, with 20 bases between the two germline ends. The CDR3 runs to 17 residues. CDR3 in DNA: TGTGCCAGCAGCTTTTCCCATCACCGGCGGGACTCAGATACGCAGTATTTT. The encoded protein is CASSFSHHRRDSDTQYF.

The chain carries TRBV19 and TRBJ2-5; maybe TRBD1 (5 bases). Trimming took 0 bases from V and 7 from J, leaving 21 bases between them. Germline CDR1 and CDR2: LNHDA and SQIVND (reference sequence). This CDR3 is built from 17 residues. The CDR3 sequence: CASSIDSGQGARRTQYF. The CDR3 DNA follows: TGTGCCAGTAGTATAGATAGTGGGCAGGGCGCCCGGAGGACCCAGTACTTC.

The rearrangement links TRBV7-8 to TRBJ2-1; 8 positions match TRBD1. The CDR3 length is 14 residues. CDR1 and CDR2 from the germline V gene are SGHVS and FQNEAQ. The junction had 8 bases not matched to a gene; V was cut back by 6 bases and J by 7 bases. CDR3 DNA sequence: TGTGCCAGCAGAAAAGGACAGGGTAAGAATGAGCAGTTCTTC. Its protein product is CASRKGQGKNEQFF.

The chain recombines TRBV2 with TRBJ2-2; D is possibly TRBD1 (6 bases). V was trimmed by 2 bases and J by 4 bases, leaving 11 bases between them. Germline V gives CDR1 SNHLY, CDR2 FYNNEI. The CDR3 consists of 15 residues. The CDR3 loop reads CASSEMGAGTGELFF. DNA of the CDR3: TGTGCCAGCAGTGAAATGGGGGCTGGCACCGGGGAGCTGTTTTTT.

A single count supports this clone. The gene calls are TRBV6-6 and TRBJ2-5, with 9 bases identical to TRBD2. This CDR3 has 15 amino acids. Germline lookup yields CDR1 MNHNY and CDR2 SVGAGI (reference sequence). Losses at the gene ends were 2 bases for V and 1 base for J; bases not matched to a gene: 2. CDR3 in DNA: TGTGCCAGCAGTTACCAAGCGGGGGGCCAAGAGACCCAGTACTTC. Translating it yields CASSYQAGGQETQYF.

CDR3 sequence: CASSSWTGYNSPLHF. CDR3 coding DNA: TGTGCCAGCAGCTCTTGGACAGGGTATAATTCACCCCTCCACTTT. The chain uses TRBV7-9 and TRBJ1-6; 8 bases are shared with TRBD1. CDR3 length: 15 amino acids. V trimming: 4 bases; J trimming: 4 bases; junction bases outside the gene matches: 3. Germline CDR1 is SEHNR and CDR2 is FQNEAQ (reference sequence).

This CDR3 reads CAWTVGGQETQYF. CDR3 bases: TGTGCCTGGACCGTAGGGGGCCAAGAGACCCAGTACTTC. V gene TRBV30 combines with J gene TRBJ2-5; D may be TRBD1 (6 bases). The CDR3 is 13 amino acids. CDR1 is GTSNPN, CDR2 SVGIG, per germline (reference sequence). Trimming pared 4 bases from V and 1 base from J, leaving 10 bases between. The full variable domain, rest sourced from reference TRBV30 and TRBJ2-5, is SQTIHQWPATLVQPVGSPLSLECTVEGTSNPNLYWYRQAAGRGLQLLFYSVGIGQISSEVPQNLSASRPQDRQFILSSKKLLLSDSGFYLCAWTVGGQETQYFGPGTRLLVL.

The chain uses TRBV5-1 and TRBJ2-3; 8 bases are shared with TRBD1. The CDR3 is 15 residues long. Germline-derived CDR1 and CDR2 are SGHRS and YFSETQ. The V gene end was trimmed by 5 bases and the J gene end by 4 bases; junction bases not matched to a gene: 9. CDR3 residues: CASSEATGVADTQYF. In nucleotides, the CDR3 is TGCGCCAGCAGTGAGGCGACAGGGGTGGCAGATACGCAGTATTTT.

The rearrangement joins TRBV6-5 to TRBJ2-7; 7 bases are shared with TRBD1. V shed 6 bases and J 6 bases; nucleotides not matched to a gene: 11. This CDR3 is 14 amino acids long. From germline, CDR1 is MNHEY and CDR2 SVGAGI. CDR3 amino acids: CASRRQGLGFEQYF. In DNA, the CDR3 is TGTGCCAGCAGGAGACAGGGTCTTGGTTTCGAGCAGTACTTC.

The rearrangement joins TRBV7-6 to TRBJ2-7; the match to TRBD2 covers 13 bases. The CDR3 has 20 amino acids. V dropped 5 bases and J dropped 0; count of bases not matched to a gene: 16. In germline, CDR1 is SGHVS, CDR2 FNYEAQ. CDR3 nucleotide sequence: TGTGCCAGCAGCCCTCAAGGCCCCGGGACTAGCGGGGAATTCTCCTACGAGCAGTACTTC. Its translation is CASSPQGPGTSGEFSYEQYF.

As DNA, the CDR3 is TGCGCCAGCAGCGGGACTAGCGGGGGAACCTACGAGCAGTACTTC. Translating it yields CASSGTSGGTYEQYF. The V gene is TRBV5-1, the J gene TRBJ2-7; 14 positions agree with TRBD2. This CDR3 spans 15 amino acids. The J segment lost 2 bases and the V segment lost 4 bases, leaving 2 bases of the junction unmatched. Germline loops: CDR1 SGHRS, CDR2 YFSETQ.

V usage is TRBV7-6 and J usage is TRBJ1-1; TRBD1 might be the D (5 bases). Germline CDR1 reads SGHVS; CDR2 reads FNYEAQ. This CDR3 is built from 15 residues. The V and J ends lost 0 bases and 0 bases respectively, with 8 bases between them. The CDR3 region has the DNA TGTGCCAGCAGCTTAGCGGGGCACTTGAACACTGAAGCTTTCTTT. It codes for CASSLAGHLNTEAFF.

The rearrangement uses TRBV4-1 and TRBJ2-2, with 7 bases that match TRBD1. Germline V gene lookup returns CDR1 MGHRA and CDR2 YSYEKL. The CDR3 covers 16 residues. Germline trimming cut 5 bases from V and 4 bases from J; bases unmatched to any gene: 10. This CDR3 is CASSTTTGSPTGELFF. In DNA, the CDR3 is TGCGCCAGCAGCACAACGACAGGGTCCCCCACCGGGGAGCTGTTTTTT.

This clone is a singleton in its sample. V is TRBV7-6 and J is TRBJ2-5, with 7 nucleotides matching TRBD1. With V trimmed by 1 base and J by 3 bases, 11 bases remained unmatched. The CDR3 loop spans 17 amino acids. The germline gives CDR1 SGHVS, CDR2 FNYEAQ. CDR3 DNA sequence: TGTGCCAGCAGCTTAGAGGGGGCCTCGGGGACGGAAGAGACCCAGTACTTC. Translation: CASSLEGASGTEETQYF. The full variable domain, completed using reference TRBV7-6 and TRBJ2-5, is GAGVSQSPRYKVTKRGQDVALRCDPISGHVSLYWYRQALGQGPEFLTYFNYEAQQDKSGLPNDRFSAERPEGSISTLTIQRTEQRDSAMYRCASSLEGASGTEETQYFGPGTRLLVL.

The chain has TRBV2 and TRBJ1-2; the D gene is possibly TRBD1 (5 bases). Trimming removed 4 bases from V and 6 bases from J, with 24 bases in between. Germline V gives CDR1 SNHLY, CDR2 FYNNEI. The CDR3 extends over 17 amino acids. CDR3 loop: CASSALEGRLGSHGYTF. Written as DNA, the CDR3 is TGTGCCAGCAGTGCCCTCGAGGGGAGGTTGGGTTCTCATGGCTACACCTTC.

V gene TRBV5-5 combines with J gene TRBJ2-2, with D maybe TRBD2 (6 bases). The CDR3 is 14 amino acids. Germline values: CDR1 SGHKS, CDR2 YYEKEE (reference sequence). Trimming pared 7 bases from V and 2 bases from J, leaving 12 bases between. The CDR3: CASGGLQNTGELFF. CDR3 bases: TGTGCCAGCGGCGGACTACAAAACACCGGGGAGCTGTTTTTT.

This clone was counted only a few times. The V and J genes are TRBV7-6 and TRBJ1-1; no definite D call. The CDR3 runs to 16 residues. Germline V CDR1 and CDR2: SGHVS, FNYEAQ. Deletions cut 1 base from V and 0 bases from J, with 12 bases between. DNA for the CDR3: TGTGCCAGCAGCTTAGATCGGGGAGGATTGAACACTGAAGCTTTCTTT. It encodes CASSLDRGGLNTEAFF.

The CDR3 protein is CSVVGTSGGAYEQYF. DNA for the CDR3: TGCAGCGTTGTAGGGACTAGCGGGGGGGCCTACGAGCAGTACTTC. The chain is built from TRBV29-1 and TRBJ2-7, with 16 bases identical to TRBD2. CDR1 SQVTM and CDR2 ANQGSEA come from the germline V gene. This CDR3 has 15 residues. The J segment lost 2 bases and the V segment lost 4 bases, leaving 2 bases of the junction unmatched.